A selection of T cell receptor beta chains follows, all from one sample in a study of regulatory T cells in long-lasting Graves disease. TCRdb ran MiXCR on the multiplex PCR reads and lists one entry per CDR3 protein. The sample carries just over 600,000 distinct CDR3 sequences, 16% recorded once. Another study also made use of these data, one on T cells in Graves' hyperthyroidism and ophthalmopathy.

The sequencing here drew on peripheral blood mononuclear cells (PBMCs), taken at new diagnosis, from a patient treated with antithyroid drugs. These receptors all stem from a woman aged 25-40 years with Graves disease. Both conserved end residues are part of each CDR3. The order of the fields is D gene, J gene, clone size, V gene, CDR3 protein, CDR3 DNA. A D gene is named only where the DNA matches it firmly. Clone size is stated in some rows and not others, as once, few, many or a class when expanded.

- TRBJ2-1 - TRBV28 CASSLRQISYNEQFF TGTGCCAGCAGTTTGCGGCAGATCTCCTACAATGAGCAGTTCTTC
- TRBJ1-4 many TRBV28 CASTPPEGGGTNEKLFF TGTGCCAGCACTCCCCCTGAGGGGGGGGGAACTAATGAAAAACTGTTTTTT
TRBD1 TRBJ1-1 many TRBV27 CASSTPGQGATEAFF TGTGCCAGCAGTACGCCGGGACAGGGGGCAACTGAAGCTTTCTTT
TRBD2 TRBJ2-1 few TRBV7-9 CASSSKGESSSGGRWFF TGTGCCAGCAGCTCGAAAGGGGAGTCCTCTAGCGGAGGAAGGTGGTTCTTC
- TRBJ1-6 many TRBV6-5 CASSYSTESPLHF TGTGCCAGCAGTTACTCGACCGAATCACCCCTCCACTTT
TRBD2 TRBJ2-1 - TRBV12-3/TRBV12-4 CASRKAGVPYNEQFF TGTGCCAGCAGAAAAGCGGGAGTCCCCTACAATGAGCAGTTCTTC
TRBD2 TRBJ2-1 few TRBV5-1 CASSLTPGLGLVNEQFF TGCGCCAGCAGCTTGACTCCGGGACTAGGGTTAGTCAATGAGCAGTTCTTC
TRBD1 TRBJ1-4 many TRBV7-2 CASSLSTGRTNEKLFF TGTGCCAGCAGCTTATCGACAGGGAGAACTAATGAAAAACTGTTTTTT
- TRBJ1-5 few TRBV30 CAWSVHTVGEPQHF TGTGCCTGGAGTGTACATACGGTGGGTGAGCCCCAGCATTTT
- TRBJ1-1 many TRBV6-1 CASSPEVLNTEAFF TGTGCCAGCAGCCCCGAGGTCCTGAACACTGAAGCTTTCTTT
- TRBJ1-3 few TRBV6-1 CASSPGRNSGNTIYF TGTGCCAGCAGTCCCGGACGGAACTCTGGAAACACCATATATTTT
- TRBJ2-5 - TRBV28 CASRPVNNPVQETQYF TGTGCCAGCAGGCCAGTCAACAACCCGGTCCAAGAGACCCAGTACTTC
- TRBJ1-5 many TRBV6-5 CASSYGGAGSNQPQHF TGTGCCAGCAGTTACGGGGGGGCTGGAAGCAATCAGCCCCAGCATTTT
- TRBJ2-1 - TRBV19 CASSKSGGGYNEQFF TGTGCCAGTAGTAAGAGCGGAGGGGGCTACAATGAGCAGTTCTTC
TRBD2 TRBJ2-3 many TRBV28 CASSRPAPGLAVDTQYF TGTGCCAGCAGCCGACCCGCGCCGGGACTAGCGGTAGATACGCAGTATTTT
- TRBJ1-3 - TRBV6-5 CASSSISGNTIYF TGTGCCAGCAGTTCGATCTCTGGAAACACCATATATTTT
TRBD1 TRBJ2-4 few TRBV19 CASSTSGQGQNIQYF TGTGCCAGTAGTACCTCGGGACAGGGTCAAAACATTCAGTACTTC
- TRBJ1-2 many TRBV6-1 CASSESETDGYTF TGTGCCAGCAGTGAATCGGAAACCGATGGCTACACCTTC
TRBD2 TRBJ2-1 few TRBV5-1 CASSSPRLATYNEQFF TGCGCCAGCAGCTCCCCGAGACTAGCGACTTACAATGAGCAGTTCTTC
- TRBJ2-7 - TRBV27 CASSLWSGGSDDEQYF TGTGCCAGCAGTTTGTGGTCGGGTGGATCGGATGACGAGCAGTACTTC
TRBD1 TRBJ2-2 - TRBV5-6 CASGSRGTGAFHIGTGELFF TGTGCCAGCGGGTCGCGCGGGACAGGGGCTTTCCACATCGGCACCGGGGAGCTGTTTTTT
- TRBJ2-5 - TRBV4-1 CASSHPAETQYF TGCGCCAGCAGCCACCCGGCAGAGACCCAGTACTTC
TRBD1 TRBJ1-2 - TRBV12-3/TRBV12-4 CASRDGDRRLYGYTF TGTGCCAGCCGAGATGGGGACAGGCGACTTTATGGCTACACCTTC
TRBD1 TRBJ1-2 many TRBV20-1 CSARRDRGNNYGYTF TGCAGTGCTAGACGGGACAGGGGAAATAACTATGGCTACACCTTC
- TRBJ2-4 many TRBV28 CASSRRSGAKNIQYF TGTGCCAGCAGCCGACGTTCGGGAGCCAAAAACATTCAGTACTTC
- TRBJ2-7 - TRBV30 CAYARALLYEQYF TGTGCCTACGCCCGGGCCCTCCTCTACGAGCAGTACTTC
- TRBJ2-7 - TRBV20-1 CSATGAGTFYEQYF TGCAGTGCCACTGGGGCAGGGACTTTTTACGAGCAGTACTTC
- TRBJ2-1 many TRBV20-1 CSARGRTIYNEQFF TGCAGTGCTAGAGGACGGACTATCTACAATGAGCAGTTCTTC
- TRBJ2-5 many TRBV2 CARTIRTQETQYF TGTGCCAGGACCATCAGGACTCAAGAGACCCAGTACTTC
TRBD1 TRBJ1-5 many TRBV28 CASLQGAGNQPQHF TGTGCCTCTTTACAGGGGGCCGGGAATCAGCCCCAGCATTTT
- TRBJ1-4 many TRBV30 CAWKGSPGEKLFF TGTGCCTGGAAAGGGTCTCCAGGTGAAAAACTGTTTTTT
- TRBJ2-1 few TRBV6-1 CASSLNRGVQVEQFF TGTGCCAGCAGCCTAAATAGAGGCGTTCAGGTTGAGCAGTTCTTC
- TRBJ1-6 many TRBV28 CASSLGGGRKGHSPLHF TGTGCCAGCAGTTTAGGGGGTGGAAGGAAAGGTCATTCACCCCTCCACTTT
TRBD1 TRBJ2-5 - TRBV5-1 CASSPSQGAGETQYF TGCGCCAGCAGCCCCAGTCAGGGGGCGGGGGAGACCCAGTACTTC
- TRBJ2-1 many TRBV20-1 CSARVRSTYNEQFF TGCAGTGCTAGAGTTAGGTCTACTTACAATGAGCAGTTCTTC
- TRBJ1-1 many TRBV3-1 CASLGGNTEAFF TGTGCTTCGCTCGGTGGGAACACTGAAGCTTTCTTT
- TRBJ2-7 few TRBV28 CASSRGQDRKQYF TGTGCCAGCAGCCGCGGGCAGGACAGAAAGCAGTACTTC
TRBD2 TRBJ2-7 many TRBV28 CASKARLAGPPYEQYF TGTGCCAGCAAGGCTCGACTAGCGGGACCCCCCTACGAGCAGTACTTC
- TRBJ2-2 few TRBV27 CASSPPPAPRPGELFF TGTGCCAGCAGCCCCCCGCCAGCGCCCAGGCCCGGGGAGCTGTTTTTT
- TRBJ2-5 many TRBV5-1 CASSSSGTQYF TGTGCCAGCAGTTCCTCGGGGACCCAGTACTTC
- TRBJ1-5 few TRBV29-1 CSVSSLGSNQPQHF TGCAGCGTTTCAAGCCTGGGTAGCAATCAGCCCCAGCATTTT
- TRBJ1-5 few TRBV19 CASSNYQDQPQHF TGTGCCAGTAGTAATTACCAGGATCAGCCCCAGCATTTT
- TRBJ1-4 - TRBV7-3 CASSPTVINEKLFF TGTGCCAGCAGCCCCACAGTAATTAATGAAAAACTGTTTTTT
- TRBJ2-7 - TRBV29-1 CSVEPDRTTREQYF TGCAGCGTTGAACCCGACAGGACTACTCGGGAGCAGTACTTC
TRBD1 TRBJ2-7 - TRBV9 CASSVTGGESYEQYF TGTGCCAGCAGCGTGACAGGGGGCGAGTCCTACGAGCAGTACTTC
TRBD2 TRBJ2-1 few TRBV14 CASRQSGRGGNEQFF TGTGCCAGCAGGCAAAGCGGGAGAGGGGGGAATGAGCAGTTCTTC
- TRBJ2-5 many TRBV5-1 CASSFGQGETQYF TGTGCCAGCAGTTTCGGCCAGGGAGAGACCCAGTACTTC
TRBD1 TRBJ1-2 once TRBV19 CASSIAASGGAYGYTF TGTGCCAGTAGTATAGCCGCGTCAGGGGGCGCGTATGGCTACACCTTC
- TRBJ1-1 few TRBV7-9 CASSLDVSFIEAFF TGTGCCAGCAGCTTAGACGTTTCCTTCATTGAAGCTTTCTTT
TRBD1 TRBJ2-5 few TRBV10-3 CAISVGVVVGQAETQYF TGTGCCATCAGTGTTGGGGTTGTTGTCGGACAGGCCGAGACCCAGTACTTC
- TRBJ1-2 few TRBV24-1 CATSYKGYGYTF TGTGCCACCAGCTACAAGGGATATGGCTACACCTTC
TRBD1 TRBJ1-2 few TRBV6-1 CASRRQGDYGYTF TGTGCCAGCAGAAGACAGGGGGACTATGGCTACACCTTC
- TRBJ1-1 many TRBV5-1 CASRGSEAFF TGCGCCAGCCGGGGGTCTGAAGCTTTCTTT
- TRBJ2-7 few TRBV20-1 CSARDPMVAAPYEQYF TGCAGTGCTAGAGATCCCATGGTAGCGGCCCCCTACGAGCAGTACTTC
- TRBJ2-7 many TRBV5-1 CASSLIGTTEEQYF TGCGCCAGCAGCTTGATAGGGACGACGGAAGAGCAGTACTTC
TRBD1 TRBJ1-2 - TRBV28 CASSAGQGMDRIDGYTF TGTGCCAGCAGCGCCGGACAGGGGATGGATCGAATCGATGGCTACACCTTC
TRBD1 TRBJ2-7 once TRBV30 CAWSRDRGDEQYF TGTGCCTGGAGTCGAGACAGGGGGGACGAGCAGTACTTC
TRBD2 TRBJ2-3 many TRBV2 CASSEPGLATDTQYF TGTGCCAGCAGTGAGCCGGGACTAGCTACAGATACGCAGTATTTT
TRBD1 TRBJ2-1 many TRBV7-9 CASRGTGEQFF TGTGCCAGCAGAGGGACAGGGGAGCAGTTCTTC